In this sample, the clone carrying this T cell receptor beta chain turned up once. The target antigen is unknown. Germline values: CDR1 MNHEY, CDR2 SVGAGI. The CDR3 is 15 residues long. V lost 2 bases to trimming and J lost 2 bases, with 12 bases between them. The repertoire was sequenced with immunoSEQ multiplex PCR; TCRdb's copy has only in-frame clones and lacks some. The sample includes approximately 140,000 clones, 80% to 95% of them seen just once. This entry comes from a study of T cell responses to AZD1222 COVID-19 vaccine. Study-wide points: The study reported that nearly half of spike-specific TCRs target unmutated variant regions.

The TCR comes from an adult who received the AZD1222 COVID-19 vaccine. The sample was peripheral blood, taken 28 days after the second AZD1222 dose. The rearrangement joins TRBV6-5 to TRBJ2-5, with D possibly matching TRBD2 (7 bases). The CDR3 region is CASSYAGARQETQYF. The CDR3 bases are TGTGCCAGCAGTTACGCGGGGGCACGTCAAGAGACCCAGTACTTC.